The T cell receptor beta chain described here comes from a study of neurological immune-mediated disorders. Germline lookup yields CDR1 SGHRS and CDR2 YFSETQ. This CDR3 is 13 amino acids long. Trimming removed 7 bases at V and 0 bases at J, with 9 bases between. TCRdb re-called the 5' RACE reads with MiXCR, one entry per CDR3 protein. The sample comprises tens of thousands of distinct CDR3 sequences, 9% to 12% of which are singletons, and roughly 1.8% rests with the top ten. At least ten counts were recorded for this clonotype. The source is a man aged 40-49 years in good health. The rearrangement links TRBV5-1 to TRBJ2-3; maybe TRBD1 (6 bases). The sequenced sample consisted of PBMCs. In DNA, the CDR3 is TGCGCCAGCTTTACAGGGAGCACAGATACGCAGTATTTT. Translated, it gives CASFTGSTDTQYF.